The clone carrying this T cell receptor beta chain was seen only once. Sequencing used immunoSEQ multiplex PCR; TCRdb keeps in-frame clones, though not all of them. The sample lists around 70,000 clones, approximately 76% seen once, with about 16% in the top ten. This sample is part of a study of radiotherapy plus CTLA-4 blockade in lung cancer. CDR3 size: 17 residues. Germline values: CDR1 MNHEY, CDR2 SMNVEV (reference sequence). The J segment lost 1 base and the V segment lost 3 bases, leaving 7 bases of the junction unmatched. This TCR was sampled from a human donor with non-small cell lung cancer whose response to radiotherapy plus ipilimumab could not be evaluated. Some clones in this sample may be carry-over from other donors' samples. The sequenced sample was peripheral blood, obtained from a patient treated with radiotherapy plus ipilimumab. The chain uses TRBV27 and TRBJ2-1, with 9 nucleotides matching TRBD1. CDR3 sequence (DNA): TGTGCCAGCAGTTTGTTAAGGGGGACAGGGTCCTACAATGAGCAGTTCTTC. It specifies CASSLLRGTGSYNEQFF.